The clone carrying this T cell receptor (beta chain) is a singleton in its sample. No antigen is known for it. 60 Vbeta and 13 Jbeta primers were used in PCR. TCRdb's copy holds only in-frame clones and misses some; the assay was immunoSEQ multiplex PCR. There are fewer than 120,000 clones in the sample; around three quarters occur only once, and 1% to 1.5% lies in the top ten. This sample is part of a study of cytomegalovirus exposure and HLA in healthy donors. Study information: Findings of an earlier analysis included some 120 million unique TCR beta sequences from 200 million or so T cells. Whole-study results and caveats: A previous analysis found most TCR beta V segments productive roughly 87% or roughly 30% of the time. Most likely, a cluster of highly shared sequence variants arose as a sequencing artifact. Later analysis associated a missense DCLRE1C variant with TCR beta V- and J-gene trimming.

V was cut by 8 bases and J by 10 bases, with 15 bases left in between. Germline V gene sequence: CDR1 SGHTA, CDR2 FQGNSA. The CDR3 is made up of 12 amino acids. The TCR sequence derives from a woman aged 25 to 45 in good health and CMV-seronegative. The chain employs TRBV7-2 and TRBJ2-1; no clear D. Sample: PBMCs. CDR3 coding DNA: TGTGCCAGCGGGCCTGCCTGGCAGGAGCAGTTCTTC. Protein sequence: CASGPAWQEQFF.